The clone carrying this TCR beta chain has only a few counts. The antigen is unknown. This sample stems from a study of T-cell reconstitution after alpha-beta-depleted transplantation in children. Study-level points and caveats: Several hundred expanded graft clones reportedly were the source of alpha-beta T cells about two months after transplant. The authors attributed T-cell counts and diversity one year after transplant mostly to newly produced T cells. There were some patients whose high TCRbeta diversity at day 60 came from surviving recipient T cells and thymic progenitors.

Germline V lookup: CDR1 LGHNA, CDR2 YSLEER. V lost 0 bases and J lost 10, with 7 bases in between. This CDR3 is 13 amino acids long. Unique molecular identifiers were used in preparing the TCRbeta library. TCRdb fed the PCR reads into MiXCR, producing one record per CDR3 protein. The sample has 450,000 to 600,000 distinct CDR3 sequences, roughly 13% seen once. This sequence was found in a male patient under 18 who had a stem cell transplant for acute myeloid leukemia, so the T cells may come from the graft donor. The sequenced sample was PBMCs, mostly from graft donor cells, obtained 360 days after TCRalphabeta/CD19-depleted stem cell transplant. The chain links TRBV4-3 to TRBJ1-6; D gene ambiguous. DNA of the CDR3: TGCGCCAGCAGCCAAGATCGGAGGTCACCCCTCCACTTT. As protein: CASSQDRRSPLHF.